The next 22 T cell receptor beta chains were all read from a single sample in a study of technical replicates of blood from a few donors. Assay: immunoSEQ multiplex PCR; the TCRdb copy retains only in-frame clones and omits some. The top ten clones hold 0.27% of a sample with 65,000 to 90,000 clones, around 92% of them seen once. The sample comprised T cells isolated from PBMCs. The receptors derive from a human donor in good health.

This clone was picked up one time. V and J are TRBV6-5 and TRBJ2-7; 7 bases are a match to TRBD1. The CDR3 is made up of 14 amino acids. Germline V CDR1 and CDR2: MNHEY, SVGAGI. Trimming removed 2 bases from V and 3 bases from J; junction bases left unmatched: 4. The DNA of the CDR3 is TGTGCCAGCAGTTACGGGGACAGCCGCTACGAGCAGTACTTC. It yields the protein CASSYGDSRYEQYF.

The rearrangement uses TRBV6-5 and TRBJ2-5; perhaps TRBD2 as D (6 bases). Trimming took 7 bases from V and 4 from J, leaving 13 bases between them. This CDR3 contains 13 residues. Germline V lookup: CDR1 MNHEY, CDR2 SVGAGI. The CDR3 DNA reads TGTGCCAGCACCCCGGGGCGGGGAGAGACCCAGTACTTC. This gives the protein CASTPGRGETQYF.

The chain carries TRBV2 and TRBJ2-3; D might be TRBD1 (6 bases). V dropped 7 bases and J dropped 6 bases, with 20 bases sitting between them. The CDR3 is 15 amino acids. CDR1 is SNHLY and CDR2 is FYNNEI in the germline V gene. The CDR3 coding sequence is TGTGCCAGCATCCAGGGACATCAGCGACCCGATACGCAGTATTTT. Amino acids: CASIQGHQRPDTQYF.

The CDR3 sequence is CASSLRTSGPTDTQYF. The CDR3 DNA is TGTGCCAGCAGCCTCCGGACTAGCGGCCCCACAGATACGCAGTATTTT. The chain is built from TRBV14 and TRBJ2-3; 10 bases agree with TRBD2. The germline CDR1 and CDR2 sequences are SGHDN and FVKESK. Trimming took 4 bases from V and 2 from J; bases not matched to a gene: 6. The CDR3 is 16 amino acids.

The chain links TRBV27 to TRBJ1-2; TRBD1 is a possible D gene (6 bases). CDR1 and CDR2 (germline): MNHEY, SMNVEV (reference sequence). The CDR3 has 15 residues. V gave up 3 bases and J gave up 4 bases, with 15 bases separating them. The CDR3 loop is CASSFLGDNTYGYTF. The CDR3 DNA sequence: TGTGCCAGCAGTTTTCTAGGGGACAATACCTATGGCTACACCTTC.

V and J are TRBV25-1 and TRBJ2-7; D is unresolved. The germline gives CDR1 MGHDK, CDR2 SYGVNS. The V end was cut by 5 bases, the J end by 2 bases, with 7 bases between. The CDR3 is made up of 12 amino acids. In nucleotides, the CDR3 is TGTGCCAGCAGTTTCATCCCCTACGAGCAGTACTTC. Protein sequence: CASSFIPYEQYF.

The chain joins TRBV5-4 to TRBJ2-1; TRBD2 matches at 9 bases. CDR1 and CDR2 from the germline V gene are SGHNT and YYREEE (reference sequence). The CDR3 is 16 amino acids. After removal of 0 bases from V and 4 bases from J, the junction contained 5 bases not matched to a gene. The DNA for the CDR3 is TGTGCCAGCAGCTTGGATGGCGGACTAGCGTACAATGAGCAGTTCTTC. Its protein is CASSLDGGLAYNEQFF.

The genes are TRBV4-2 and TRBJ2-7, with a possible D match to TRBD1 (5 bases). Germline CDR1 and CDR2: LGHNA and YNFKEQ. This CDR3 has 15 residues. V was trimmed by 1 base and J by 2 bases, leaving 12 bases between them. The CDR3 reads CASSQVPTATYEQYF. DNA for the CDR3: TGTGCCAGCAGCCAAGTGCCGACAGCCACCTACGAGCAGTACTTC.

The chain links TRBV9 to TRBJ2-7; D might be TRBD1 (6 bases). Trimming took off 4 bases at V and 1 base at J, with 15 bases between the two ends. Per germline, CDR1 SGDLS and CDR2 YYNGEE. The CDR3 runs 15 residues. The CDR3 region has the DNA TGTGCCAGCAGCCCCCTCCCACAGGGATCCTACGAGCAGTACTTC. This encodes CASSPLPQGSYEQYF.

The chain uses TRBV5-1 and TRBJ1-1; no firm D call. Germline values: CDR1 SGHRS, CDR2 YFSETQ. V was trimmed by 3 bases and J by 1 base, leaving 13 bases between them. The CDR3 covers 15 residues. The CDR3: CASSSPGGWNTEAFF. DNA for the CDR3: TGCGCCAGCAGCTCCCCCGGCGGTTGGAACACTGAAGCTTTCTTT.

The chain is built from TRBV19 and TRBJ1-3, with 10 bases fitting TRBD1. Germline trimming cut 4 bases from V and 1 base from J; bases unmatched to any gene: 10. The CDR3 is 18 amino acids. Germline V gene sequence: CDR1 LNHDA, CDR2 SQIVND (reference sequence). The CDR3 loop reads CASSTRDRGIVSGNTIYF. The CDR3 bases are TGTGCCAGTAGTACACGGGACAGGGGAATTGTTTCTGGAAACACCATATATTTT.

The J gene is TRBJ2-1, the V gene TRBV10-3; possible D gene TRBD2, 5 bases. Trimming removed 2 bases from V and 8 bases from J, with 16 bases in between. This CDR3 is 15 amino acids long. Germline V CDR1 and CDR2: ENHRY, SYGVKD. The CDR3 loop is CAISEEGGATHEQFF. Written as DNA, the CDR3 is TGTGCCATCAGTGAGGAGGGCGGAGCTACCCATGAGCAGTTCTTC.

The J gene is TRBJ1-4, the V gene TRBV4-2; 10 bases map to TRBD1. Germline V gives CDR1 LGHNA, CDR2 YNFKEQ. This CDR3 has 17 residues. The V gene end was trimmed by 4 bases and the J gene end by 7 bases; junction bases not matched to a gene: 12. CDR3 DNA: TGTGCCAGCAGCCCAGACAGGGGGCCTAGGGACGGTGAAAAACTGTTTTTT. This sequence encodes CASSPDRGPRDGEKLFF.

This chain joins TRBV5-1 and TRBJ1-6; TRBD1 might be the D (5 bases). The CDR3 covers 16 residues. V lost 6 bases and J lost 7, with 20 bases in between. Germline V gene lookup returns CDR1 SGHRS and CDR2 YFSETQ. CDR3 in amino acids: CASNWGDRGDNSPLHF. CDR3 coding DNA: TGCGCCAGCAACTGGGGGGATCGCGGAGACAATTCACCCCTCCACTTT.

V gene TRBV7-6 combines with J gene TRBJ2-7; D not certain. Per germline, CDR1 SGHVS and CDR2 FNYEAQ. The CDR3 is made up of 15 amino acids. The germline V and J ends were trimmed by 5 bases and 5 bases, with 19 bases remaining between them. CDR3 protein: CASSRNADVGDEQYF. CDR3 nucleotide sequence: TGTGCCAGCAGCCGGAACGCAGATGTGGGCGACGAGCAGTACTTC.

This chain joins TRBV30 and TRBJ2-3; TRBD1 matches 8 bases. J lost 1 base, V lost 3 bases, and 6 bases had no gene match. Looked up from germline, CDR1 is GTSNPN and CDR2 is SVGIG (reference sequence). This CDR3 has 15 amino acids. CDR3 amino acids: CAWRTPGQGTDTQYF. CDR3 in DNA: TGTGCCTGGAGAACACCGGGACAGGGCACAGATACGCAGTATTTT. Together with reference TRBV30 and TRBJ2-3, the CDR3 gives the full variable domain: SQTIHQWPATLVQPVGSPLSLECTVEGTSNPNLYWYRQAAGRGLQLLFYSVGIGQISSEVPQNLSASRPQDRQFILSSKKLLLSDSGFYLCAWRTPGQGTDTQYFGPGTRLTVL.

The J gene is TRBJ2-1, the V gene TRBV4-1; possibly TRBD1 for D (5 bases). Germline V lookup: CDR1 MGHRA, CDR2 YSYEKL. The CDR3 is 15 residues long. V shed 0 bases and J shed 8 bases, with 14 bases lying between them. DNA for the CDR3: TGCGCCAGCAGCCAAGATCGGGCGACAGTGCATGAGCAGTTCTTC. It specifies CASSQDRATVHEQFF.

The chain has TRBV4-1 and TRBJ2-7, with 8 bases that match TRBD1. Germline V gene lookup returns CDR1 MGHRA and CDR2 YSYEKL. CDR3 length: 16 amino acids. The junction had 14 bases not matched to a gene; V was cut back by 4 bases and J by 6 bases. CDR3 loop: CASSLWGGTGSSEQYF. In DNA form, the CDR3 reads TGCGCCAGCAGCCTCTGGGGCGGGACAGGTAGTTCCGAGCAGTACTTC.

This clone came up once. This rearrangement joins TRBV11-2 to TRBJ2-3; TRBD2 matches 7 bases. CDR3 length: 17 amino acids. Germline V gene data show CDR1 as SGHAT and CDR2 as FQNNGV. V dropped 6 bases and J dropped 0; count of bases not matched to a gene: 12. The CDR3: CASREGRGRSSTDTQYF. CDR3 nucleotides: TGTGCCAGCAGGGAGGGGCGGGGGAGATCTAGCACAGATACGCAGTATTTT. Filled out from reference TRBV11-2 and TRBJ2-3, the complete variable domain reads EAGVAQSPRYKIIEKRQSVAFWCNPISGHATLYWYQQILGQGPKLLIQFQNNGVVDDSQLPKDRFSAERLKGVDSTLKIQPAKLEDSAVYLCASREGRGRSSTDTQYFGPGTRLTVL.

This chain links TRBV5-1 with TRBJ1-4, with 10 bases matching TRBD1. This CDR3 spans 14 amino acids. Germline assignment: CDR1 SGHRS and CDR2 YFSETQ. The V and J ends lost 0 bases and 7 bases, in that order; junction bases with no gene match: 0. CDR3 sequence (DNA): TGCGCCAGCAGCTTGGGGACAGGGGGTGAAAAACTGTTTTTT. Residues: CASSLGTGGEKLFF.

The chain employs TRBV28 and TRBJ1-1, with 11 positions matching TRBD1. V lost 5 bases to trimming and J lost 5 bases; unmatched junction nucleotides: 10. Germline CDR1 reads MDHEN; CDR2 reads SYDVKM. This CDR3 spans 16 amino acids. CDR3 region: CASSQDRTGGRTEAFF. CDR3 sequence (DNA): TGTGCCAGCAGTCAAGATAGGACAGGGGGCAGGACTGAAGCTTTCTTT.

The rearrangement uses TRBV11-2 and TRBJ2-7; D gene ambiguous. Trimming stripped 4 bases from V and 2 bases from J, with 12 bases between. The CDR3 totals 14 residues. Germline loops: CDR1 SGHAT, CDR2 FQNNGV. This CDR3 reads CASSSPTQTYEQYF. In DNA form, the CDR3 reads TGTGCCAGCAGCTCCCCGACACAGACCTACGAGCAGTACTTC. Using reference TRBV11-2 and TRBJ2-7 for the parts outside the CDR3, the full variable domain is EAGVAQSPRYKIIEKRQSVAFWCNPISGHATLYWYQQILGQGPKLLIQFQNNGVVDDSQLPKDRFSAERLKGVDSTLKIQPAKLEDSAVYLCASSSPTQTYEQYFGPGTRLTVT.